The 17 T cell receptor beta chains below all came from one sample that was sequenced in a study of response to subunit inactivated influenza vaccine. TCRdb recomputed calls from the RT-PCR reads with MiXCR, one row per CDR3 protein. The sample includes some 570,000 distinct CDR3 sequences, over 9% seen only once; the top ten take 9.5% to 12%. These data were likewise used in another study, on T cells expressing NK-cell markers. Per that paper: UMIs accompanied the 5'RACE template switching by which TCR beta cDNA was made.

The specimen was PBMCs from blood, collected on the day of vaccination. These receptors were taken from a middle-aged man who received an inactivated influenza vaccine.

This clonotype was seen a few times. The chain joins TRBV27 to TRBJ2-1, with TRBD2 matching 13 bases. Germline CDR1 and CDR2: MNHEY and SMNVEV (reference sequence). This CDR3 has 15 amino acids. V gave up 6 bases and J gave up 4 bases; unmatched junction bases: 3. CDR3 loop: CASREGLAGYNEQFF. CDR3 coding DNA: TGTGCCAGCAGGGAGGGACTAGCGGGATACAATGAGCAGTTCTTC.

This clonotype was counted a few times. V and J are TRBV14 and TRBJ1-3; possible D gene TRBD1, 5 bases. Trimming removed 4 bases at V and 0 bases at J, with 7 bases between. Germline V gene lookup returns CDR1 SGHDN and CDR2 FVKESK. This CDR3 is 14 amino acids long. The CDR3 protein is CASSPTVSGNTIYF. In nucleotides, the CDR3 is TGTGCCAGCAGCCCGACAGTCTCTGGAAACACCATATATTTT.

As concerns this clonotype: Possible read error: a much larger clone is one base away. This chain uses TRBV25-1 with TRBJ2-6; D gene ambiguous. V was shortened by 1 base and J by 0 bases, with 1 base between the two germline ends. The length of the CDR3 is 14 residues. The germline V gene has CDR1 MGHDK and CDR2 SYGVNS. This chain's CDR3 is CASSEFSGANVLTF. The CDR3 DNA is TGTGCCAGCAGTGAATTCTCTGGGGCCAACGTCCTGACTTTC.

The J gene is TRBJ2-1, the V gene TRBV15; possibly TRBD1 for D (7 bases). The CDR3 is made up of 16 amino acids. V shed 0 bases and J shed 4 bases, with 13 bases lying between them. The germline V gene encodes CDR1 LNHNV and CDR2 YYDKDF (reference sequence). The CDR3 is CATSRDRGAAYNEQFF. CDR3 bases: TGTGCCACCAGCAGAGACAGGGGGGCCGCATACAATGAGCAGTTCTTC. The full variable domain, rest sourced from reference TRBV15 and TRBJ2-1, is DAMVIQNPRYQVTQFGKPVTLSCSQTLNHNVMYWYQQKSSQAPKLLFHYYDKDFNNEADTPDNFQSRRPNTSFCFLDIRSPGLGDTAMYLCATSRDRGAAYNEQFFGPGTRLTVL.

This clonotype was recorded a few times. One end of the junction is discordant with germline, which a read error may explain. The CDR3 DNA sequence: TGTGCCAGCAGTCTAGCGGGAGCCCCCTACGAGCAGTACTTC. Its translation is CASSLAGAPYEQYF. The V gene is TRBV12-3 or TRBV12-4, the J gene TRBJ2-7; 10 bases match TRBD2. The CDR3 consists of 14 residues.

This clonotype was found many times. The chain has TRBV7-9 and TRBJ2-1; 10 bases are shared with TRBD1. Germline CDR1 SEHNR, CDR2 FQNEAQ (reference sequence). The junction had 5 bases not matched to a gene; V was cut back by 5 bases and J by 7 bases. The CDR3 consists of 14 residues. CDR3 DNA: TGTGCCAGCAGCCCGCGGGACAGGGGTAATGAGCAGTTCTTC. It encodes CASSPRDRGNEQFF.

The rearrangement joins TRBV12-3 or TRBV12-4 to TRBJ2-2; D ambiguous. The germline V and J ends were trimmed by 4 bases and 8 bases, with 11 bases remaining between them. This CDR3 is 13 amino acids long. CDR3 nucleotides: TGTGCCAGCAGTTCCCGACCCCAAGGGGAGCTGTTTTTT. Its protein is CASSSRPQGELFF.

This chain connects TRBV5-6 to TRBJ2-1; no clear D. The germline V gene has CDR1 SGHDT and CDR2 YYEEEE. The CDR3 covers 13 residues. Deletions cut 0 bases from V and 7 bases from J, with 8 bases between. CDR3 in DNA: TGTGCCAGCAGCTTGGCAATAAGTAATGAGCAGTTCTTC. As protein: CASSLAISNEQFF.

The chain has TRBV7-9 and TRBJ2-5; no definite D call. Looked up from germline, CDR1 is SEHNR and CDR2 is FQNEAQ (reference sequence). This CDR3 is 16 amino acids long. Trimming took off 0 bases at V and 0 bases at J, with 11 bases between the two ends. The CDR3 loop reads CASSLALALYQETQYF. CDR3 DNA sequence: TGTGCCAGCAGCTTAGCGCTGGCCCTGTACCAAGAGACCCAGTACTTC.

This chain uses TRBV7-2 with TRBJ1-4; no clear D gene. This CDR3 spans 16 amino acids. Trimming cost V 1 base and J 2 bases, with 11 bases left between them. Germline CDR1 reads SGHTA; CDR2 reads FQGNSA. This chain's CDR3 is CASSLGQSYTNEKLFF. In nucleotides, the CDR3 is TGTGCCAGCAGCTTAGGCCAGAGTTATACTAATGAAAAACTGTTTTTT.

This clonotype was seen a handful of times. The chain has TRBV7-6 and TRBJ1-1, with TRBD1 as a possible D gene (6 bases). The V and J ends lost 1 base and 4 bases respectively, with 16 bases between them. CDR3 length: 16 amino acids. Germline V gene sequence: CDR1 SGHVS, CDR2 FNYEAQ. The CDR3 coding sequence is TGTGCCAGCAGCTTAGGGCCCGACAGGCCCAGCACTGAAGCTTTCTTT. Translating gives CASSLGPDRPSTEAFF.

This CDR3 reads CASSVRTGNTGELFF. The DNA of the CDR3 is TGTGCCAGCAGCGTAAGGACTGGGAACACCGGGGAGCTGTTTTTT. The V call is TRBV11-1, the J call TRBJ2-2, with a possible D match to TRBD2 (5 bases). CDR3 size: 15 residues. Germline V gene sequence: CDR1 SGHAT, CDR2 FQDESV (reference sequence). Deletions cut 5 bases from V and 1 base from J, with 11 bases between.

The V call is TRBV7-9, the J call TRBJ2-7, with TRBD1 matching over 7 bases. CDR1 and CDR2 (germline): SEHNR, FQNEAQ (reference sequence). Germline trimming cut 2 bases from V and 6 bases from J; bases unmatched to any gene: 7. This CDR3 region has 14 residues. CDR3 protein: CASSLSHRGAEQYF. The CDR3 bases are TGTGCCAGCAGCTTAAGTCACAGGGGCGCCGAGCAGTACTTC.

This clonotype was counted between two and nine times. The rearrangement uses TRBV12-3 or TRBV12-4 and TRBJ2-1; possible D gene TRBD2, 6 bases. The CDR3 runs to 15 residues. V gave up 6 bases and J gave up 0 bases, with 12 bases separating them. As DNA, the CDR3 is TGTGCCAGCAGATTCCGGGACTTCTCCTACAATGAGCAGTTCTTC. Protein product: CASRFRDFSYNEQFF.

This clonotype was seen just once. V gene TRBV20-1 combines with J gene TRBJ1-1; D possibly corresponds to TRBD1 (5 bases). Trimming removed 1 base from V and 4 bases from J, with 19 bases in between. The CDR3 has 16 residues. Germline CDR1 is DFQATT and CDR2 is SNEGSKA (reference sequence). The CDR3, as DNA: TGCAGTGCTAGAGCCCCACGGGGCAGGGTAGGCACTGAAGCTTTCTTT. Translation gives CSARAPRGRVGTEAFF.

Only a few counts were recorded for this clonotype. The chain joins TRBV5-1 to TRBJ2-7, with D perhaps matching TRBD1 (5 bases). This CDR3 is built from 16 residues. Germline lookup yields CDR1 SGHRS and CDR2 YFSETQ. Trimming left V 1 base short and J 0 bases short, with 14 bases between. CDR3 loop: CASSLFQGELSYEQYF. The CDR3 coding sequence is TGCGCCAGCAGCTTGTTCCAGGGCGAACTCTCCTACGAGCAGTACTTC.

This clonotype occurred a few times. This chain connects TRBV6-1 to TRBJ1-3; tentative D call: TRBD1 (6 bases). The V gene lost 8 bases and the J gene lost 6 bases, with 17 bases spanning the gap. The CDR3 sequence is 14 residues long. CDR1 MNHNS and CDR2 SASEGT come from the germline V gene. CDR3 region: CASGNRDTKNTIYF. The CDR3 DNA reads TGTGCCAGCGGGAACCGGGACACAAAAAACACCATATATTTT.